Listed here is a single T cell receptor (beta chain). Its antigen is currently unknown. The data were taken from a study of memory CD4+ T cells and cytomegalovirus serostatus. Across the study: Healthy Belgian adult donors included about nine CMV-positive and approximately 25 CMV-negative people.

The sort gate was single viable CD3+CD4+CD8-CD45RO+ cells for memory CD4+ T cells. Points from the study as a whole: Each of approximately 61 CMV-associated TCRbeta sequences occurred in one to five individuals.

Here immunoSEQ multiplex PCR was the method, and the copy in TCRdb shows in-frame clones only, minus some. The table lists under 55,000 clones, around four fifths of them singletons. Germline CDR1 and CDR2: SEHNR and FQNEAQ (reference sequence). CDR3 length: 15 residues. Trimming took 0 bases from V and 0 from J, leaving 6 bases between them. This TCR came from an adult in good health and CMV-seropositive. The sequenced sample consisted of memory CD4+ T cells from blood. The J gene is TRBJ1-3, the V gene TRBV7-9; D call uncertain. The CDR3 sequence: CASSLALSSGNTIYF. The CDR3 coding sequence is TGTGCCAGCAGCTTAGCGCTTAGCTCTGGAAACACCATATATTTT.